This passage covers 11 T cell receptor beta chains from one sample sequenced in a study of blood T cell repertoires in COVID-19. Produced via immunoSEQ multiplex PCR; TCRdb's table is partial and in-frame only. The sample lists under 250,000 clones, roughly 78% occurring once. Input material: peripheral blood. All receptors come from a woman in her thirties or forties with acute or convalescent COVID-19.

The chain recombines TRBV5-1 with TRBJ2-2; TRBD2 agrees at 11 bases. V was pared by 0 bases and J by 5 bases, with 6 bases of the junction left unmatched. The germline CDR1 and CDR2 sequences are SGHRS and YFSETQ. The length of the CDR3 is 17 residues. This CDR3 is CASSLEWLAGGTGELFF. The CDR3 nucleotides are TGCGCCAGCAGCTTGGAATGGCTAGCGGGGGGTACCGGGGAGCTGTTTTTT.

The CDR3 protein is CASSLDFSYEQYF. CDR3 DNA: TGTGCCAGCAGCTTAGACTTCTCCTACGAGCAGTACTTC. The rearrangement joins TRBV7-9 to TRBJ2-7; no clear D gene. The CDR3 runs to 13 residues. Germline lookup yields CDR1 SEHNR and CDR2 FQNEAQ (reference sequence). V was shortened by 1 base and J by 0 bases, with 4 bases between the two germline ends.

A single count supports this clone. The chain recombines TRBV28 with TRBJ2-7, with TRBD2 as a possible D gene (5 bases). Germline-derived CDR1 and CDR2 are MDHEN and SYDVKM. The CDR3 is 14 amino acids. The germline V and J ends were trimmed by 10 bases and 0 bases, with 16 bases remaining between them. CDR3 DNA sequence: TGTGCCACCGATGGAGGAGTAAACTCCTACGAGCAGTACTTC. This gives the protein CATDGGVNSYEQYF.

This clone was detected ten times or more. The chain combines TRBV19 with TRBJ1-6; D call uncertain. The CDR3 runs to 14 residues. V was cut by 7 bases and J by 3 bases, with 10 bases left in between. The germline V gene has CDR1 LNHDA and CDR2 SQIVND (reference sequence). The CDR3 loop is CASTETLYNSPLHF. The CDR3, as DNA: TGTGCCAGTACGGAGACTCTCTATAATTCACCCCTCCACTTT.

CDR3 sequence reads: CASSLPRGAAGELFF. DNA for the CDR3: TGTGCCAGCAGCTTACCGCGGGGGGCGGCCGGGGAGCTGTTTTTT. The rearrangement joins TRBV11-1 to TRBJ2-2, with TRBD2 matching over 8 bases. The length of the CDR3 is 15 residues. CDR1 is SGHAT, CDR2 FQDESV, per germline (reference sequence). Unmatched junction bases numbered 5, after V lost 2 bases and J lost 6 bases.

The gene calls are TRBV3-1 (or the pseudogene TRBV3-2) and TRBJ2-7, with 7 bases lining up with TRBD1. Germline lookup yields CDR1 LGHDT and CDR2 YNNKEL (reference sequence). V was clipped by 0 bases and J by 12 bases; unmatched bases: 5. This CDR3 spans 12 amino acids. The CDR3 bases are TGTGCCAGCAGCCAAGATGCCAGGGGGACGTACTTC. This translates into CASSQDARGTYF.

The rearrangement uses TRBV5-1 and TRBJ2-7; 11 bases are shared with TRBD1. Germline loops: CDR1 SGHRS, CDR2 YFSETQ. The V gene end was trimmed by 6 bases and the J gene end by 3 bases; junction bases not matched to a gene: 14. CDR3 length equals 17 residues. The CDR3 loop reads CASTVGTGGDYRYEQYF. The CDR3 DNA reads as TGCGCCAGCACGGTCGGGACAGGGGGGGACTACCGCTACGAGCAGTACTTC. Full variable domain (remainder filled in from reference TRBV5-1 and TRBJ2-7): KAGVTQTPRYLIKTRGQQVTLSCSPISGHRSVSWYQQTPGQGLQFLFEYFSETQRNKGNFPGRFSGRQFSNSRSEMNVSTLELGDSALYLCASTVGTGGDYRYEQYFGPGTRLTVT.

V and J are TRBV6-5 and TRBJ1-1; 9 nucleotides match TRBD1. Germline lookup yields CDR1 MNHEY and CDR2 SVGAGI. Trimming cost V 6 bases and J 5 bases; bases outside gene matches: 7. The CDR3 is made up of 14 amino acids. The CDR3 DNA reads as TGTGCCAGCAGAAAACAGGGGGCATATACTGAAGCTTTCTTT. This sequence encodes CASRKQGAYTEAFF.

This clone was picked up a small number of times. This chain joins TRBV11-2 and TRBJ2-7; 10 bases are shared with TRBD2. The CDR3 contains 16 residues. The junction had 5 bases not matched to a gene; V was cut back by 1 base and J by 2 bases. In germline, CDR1 is SGHAT, CDR2 FQNNGV. The CDR3 here is CASSLGALAGAYEQYF. In DNA form, the CDR3 reads TGTGCCAGCAGCTTAGGCGCCCTAGCGGGAGCCTACGAGCAGTACTTC.

The chain combines TRBV9 with TRBJ2-1, with 15 positions matching TRBD2. The CDR3 runs 18 residues. Trimming took 3 bases from V and 10 from J; bases not matched to a gene: 14. Germline V gene lookup returns CDR1 SGDLS and CDR2 YYNGEE. DNA for the CDR3: TGTGCCAGCAGCGGAGTGAATCCGGGACTAGCGGGGGGTCAGGAGCAGTTCTTC. This encodes CASSGVNPGLAGGQEQFF.

The sample holds a few counts of this clone. The chain uses TRBV11-1 and TRBJ1-1; 7 bases fit TRBD1. The germline CDR1 and CDR2 sequences are SGHAT and FQDESV (reference sequence). V trimming: 2 bases; J trimming: 8 bases; junction bases outside the gene matches: 14. The CDR3 sequence is 16 residues long. The CDR3 region has the DNA TGTGCCAGCAGCTTATTTTACGGACAGGTGAACTTCGAAGCTTTCTTT. Protein: CASSLFYGQVNFEAFF.